The source of this T cell receptor beta chain is a study of cytomegalovirus exposure and HLA in healthy donors. Regarding this clone: What it binds is not known.

60 Vbeta and 13 Jbeta primers were used in PCR. Data came from immunoSEQ multiplex PCR; TCRdb stores just in-frame clones and leaves some out. There are about 120,000 clones in the sample; approximately 15% occur only once, and 1.9% lies in the top ten. Findings of the study overall: Testing in vitro showed a few CMV-associated chains specific for CMV antigens. Near-uniform donor sequencing depth was presumed by presence/absence analyses.

This clonotype was sampled from a woman aged 18 to 35 in good health and CMV-seronegative. Sequenced input: PBMCs.

The CDR3 nucleotides read TGTGCCAGTAGTATAGTTGGACAGGGGACGAGGGGCATTCAGTACTTC. Encoded protein: CASSIVGQGTRGIQYF. The chain links TRBV19 to TRBJ2-4; 9 nucleotides agree with TRBD1. Germline CDR1 is LNHDA and CDR2 is SQIVND (reference sequence). The trim removed 1 base at V and 9 bases at J, leaving 10 bases unmatched. The CDR3 is 16 amino acids.